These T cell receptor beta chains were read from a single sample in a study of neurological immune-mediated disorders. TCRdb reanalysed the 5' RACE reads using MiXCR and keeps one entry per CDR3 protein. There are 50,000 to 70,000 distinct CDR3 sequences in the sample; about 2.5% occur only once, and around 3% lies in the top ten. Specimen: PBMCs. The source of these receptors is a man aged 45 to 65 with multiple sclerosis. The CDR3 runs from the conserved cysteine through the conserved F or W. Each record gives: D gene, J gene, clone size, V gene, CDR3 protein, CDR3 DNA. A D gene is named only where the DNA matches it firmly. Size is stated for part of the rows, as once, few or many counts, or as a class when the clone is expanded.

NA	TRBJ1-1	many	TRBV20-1	CSARSAGPNTEAFF	TGCAGTGCTAGATCTGCAGGGCCGAACACTGAAGCTTTCTTT
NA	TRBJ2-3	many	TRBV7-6	CASSSTHTDTQYF	TGTGCCAGCAGCTCAACCCACACAGATACGCAGTATTTT
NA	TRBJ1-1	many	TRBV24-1	CATSDEGFTEAFF	TGTGCCACCAGTGACGAAGGGTTCACTGAAGCTTTCTTT
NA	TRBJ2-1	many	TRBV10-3	CAILGGALNEQFF	TGTGCCATCCTCGGCGGAGCCCTCAATGAGCAGTTCTTC
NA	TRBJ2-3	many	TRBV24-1	CATSDRYSSTDTQYF	TGTGCCACCAGTGATCGATACAGCTCCACAGATACGCAGTATTTT
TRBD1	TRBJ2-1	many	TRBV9	CASSVGTGSYNEQFF	TGTGCCAGCAGCGTAGGGACAGGGTCCTACAATGAGCAGTTCTTC
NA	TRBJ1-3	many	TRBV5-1	CASSSSNGLAGNTIYF	TGCGCCAGCAGCTCATCGAACGGCCTGGCTGGAAACACCATATATTTT
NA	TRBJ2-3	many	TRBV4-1	CASSQFSTGTDTQYF	TGCGCCAGCAGCCAGTTTTCTACAGGGACAGATACGCAGTATTTT
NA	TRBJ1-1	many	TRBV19	CASSLDQRNTEAFF	TGTGCCAGTAGTCTCGACCAGAGGAACACTGAAGCTTTCTTT
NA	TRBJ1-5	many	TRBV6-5	CATELGGVNQPQHF	TGTGCTACCGAGTTAGGAGGGGTCAATCAGCCCCAGCATTTT
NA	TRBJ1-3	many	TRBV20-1	CSARVGSGNTIYF	TGCAGTGCTAGAGTAGGGTCTGGAAACACCATATATTTT
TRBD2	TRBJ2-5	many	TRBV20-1	CSARRSGGPQETQYF	TGCAGTGCTAGAAGGAGCGGGGGACCCCAAGAGACCCAGTACTTC
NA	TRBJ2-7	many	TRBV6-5	CASSPGGRFDEQYF	TGTGCCAGCAGCCCGGGTGGGCGATTTGACGAGCAGTACTTC
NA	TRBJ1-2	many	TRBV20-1	CSARIPYGYTF	TGCAGTGCCCGGATCCCCTATGGCTACACCTTC
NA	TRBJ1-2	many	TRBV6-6	CASRSVNYGYTF	TGTGCCAGCAGATCAGTGAACTATGGCTACACCTTC
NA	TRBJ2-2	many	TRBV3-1	CASSQAWVNTGELFF	TGTGCCAGCAGCCAAGCGTGGGTTAACACCGGGGAGCTGTTTTTT
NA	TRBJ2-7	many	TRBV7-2	CASSLSYEQYF	TGTGCCAGCAGCTTAAGCTACGAGCAGTACTTC
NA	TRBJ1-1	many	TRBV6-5	CASRRATVNTEAFF	TGTGCCAGCAGGAGAGCCACAGTGAACACTGAAGCTTTCTTT
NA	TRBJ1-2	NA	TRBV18	CASSTQYGYTF	TGTGCCAGCTCAACTCAATATGGCTACACCTTC
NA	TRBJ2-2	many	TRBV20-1	CSARDRQGSYTGELFF	TGCAGTGCTAGAGATCGCCAGGGATCTTACACCGGGGAGCTGTTTTTT
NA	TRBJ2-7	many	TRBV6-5	CASSSGRTFGEQYF	TGTGCCAGCAGTTCTGGACGTACCTTCGGCGAGCAGTACTTC
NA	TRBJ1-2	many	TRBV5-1	CASSIARDYGYTF	TGCGCCAGCAGCATCGCGCGCGATTATGGCTACACCTTC
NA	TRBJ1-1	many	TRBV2	CASRWTAGAEAFF	TGTGCCAGCAGGTGGACAGCGGGGGCTGAAGCTTTCTTT
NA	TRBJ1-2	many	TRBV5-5	CASSMDVNYGYTF	TGTGCCAGCAGCATGGACGTTAACTATGGCTACACCTTC
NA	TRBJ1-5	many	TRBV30	CAWSGQANQPQHF	TGTGCCTGGAGTGGACAGGCCAATCAGCCCCAGCATTTT
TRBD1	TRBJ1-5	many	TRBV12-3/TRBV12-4	CASSWAGGGNQPQHF	TGTGCCAGCAGTTGGGCAGGGGGTGGTAATCAGCCCCAGCATTTT
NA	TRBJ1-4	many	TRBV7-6	CASSSTGRANEKLFF	TGTGCCAGCAGCTCTACCGGGAGGGCTAATGAAAAACTGTTTTTT
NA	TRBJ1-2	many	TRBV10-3	CAIRQPRDYGYTF	TGTGCCATCAGGCAACCAAGGGACTATGGCTACACCTTC
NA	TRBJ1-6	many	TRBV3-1	CASGSTDHNSPLHF	TGTGCCAGCGGGTCGACAGACCATAATTCACCCCTCCACTTT
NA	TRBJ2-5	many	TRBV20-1	CSATIPGVGETQYF	TGCAGTGCTACAATCCCAGGGGTCGGGGAGACCCAGTACTTC
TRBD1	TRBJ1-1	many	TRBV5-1	CASSLRPTGGYTEAFF	TGCGCCAGCAGCTTGCGCCCAACAGGGGGATACACTGAAGCTTTCTTT
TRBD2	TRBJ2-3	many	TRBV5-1	CASSSGTSNSFTDTQYF	TGCGCCAGCAGCTCCGGGACTAGTAATTCGTTTACAGATACGCAGTATTTT
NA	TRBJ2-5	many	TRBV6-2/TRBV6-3	CASSYPTETQYF	TGTGCCAGCAGTTATCCGACAGAGACCCAGTACTTC
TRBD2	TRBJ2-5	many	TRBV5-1	CASSLAGGGGETQYF	TGCGCCAGCAGCTTGGCCGGCGGGGGAGGGGAGACCCAGTACTTC
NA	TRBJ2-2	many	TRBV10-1	CASRDETANTGELFF	TGCGCCAGCAGGGATGAGACAGCGAACACCGGGGAGCTGTTTTTT
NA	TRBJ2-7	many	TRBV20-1	CSARDWGGPDYEQYF	TGCAGTGCTAGAGATTGGGGGGGGCCTGACTACGAGCAGTACTTC
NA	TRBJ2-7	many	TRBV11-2	CASSPRYEQYF	TGTGCCAGCAGCCCCCGGTATGAGCAGTACTTC
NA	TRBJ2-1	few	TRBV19	CASSADYSYNEQFF	TGTGCCAGTAGTGCGGACTACTCCTACAATGAGCAGTTCTTC
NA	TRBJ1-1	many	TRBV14	CASSQGRGTEAFF	TGTGCCAGCAGCCAGGGGAGAGGAACTGAAGCTTTCTTT
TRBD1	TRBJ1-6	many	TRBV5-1	CASSLEDRGNSPLHF	TGCGCCAGCAGCTTGGAGGACAGGGGAAATTCACCCCTCCACTTT
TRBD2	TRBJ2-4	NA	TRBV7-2	CASSAGLAGGRNIQYF	TGTGCCAGCAGCGCGGGACTAGCGGGGGGGCGGAACATTCAGTACTTC
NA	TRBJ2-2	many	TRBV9	CASSPQEFGELFF	TGTGCCAGCAGCCCTCAGGAGTTCGGGGAGCTGTTTTTT
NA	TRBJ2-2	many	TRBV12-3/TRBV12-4	CASSLSGTSGELFF	TGTGCCAGCAGTTTAAGCGGCACCAGCGGGGAGCTGTTTTTT
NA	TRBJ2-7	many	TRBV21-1	CASSKSSGQGFREQYF	TGTGCCAGCAGCAAAAGTTCGGGACAGGGGTTTCGCGAGCAGTACTTC